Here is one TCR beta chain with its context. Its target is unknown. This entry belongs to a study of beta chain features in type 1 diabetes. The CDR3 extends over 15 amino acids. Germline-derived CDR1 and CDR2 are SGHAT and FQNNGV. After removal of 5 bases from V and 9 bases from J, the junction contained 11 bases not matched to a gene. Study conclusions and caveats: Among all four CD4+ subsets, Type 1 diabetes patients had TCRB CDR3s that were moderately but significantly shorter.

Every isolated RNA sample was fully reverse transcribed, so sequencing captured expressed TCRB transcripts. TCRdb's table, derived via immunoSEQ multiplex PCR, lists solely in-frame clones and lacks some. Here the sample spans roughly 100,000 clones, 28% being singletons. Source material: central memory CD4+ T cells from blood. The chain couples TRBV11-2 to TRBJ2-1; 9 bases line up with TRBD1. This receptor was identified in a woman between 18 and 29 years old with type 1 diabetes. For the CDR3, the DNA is TGTGCCAGCAGCCAATTCACAGGGGGACAGGGTGAGCAGTTCTTC. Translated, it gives CASSQFTGGQGEQFF.